The present T cell receptor (beta chain) was sequenced within a study of human T cells and chemical hapten exposure. TCRdb called the RACE reads again in MiXCR, with one record for every CDR3 protein. Seen here are under 450,000 distinct CDR3 sequences, under 6.5% observed once, and the top ten hold about 5%. This CDR3 contains 14 residues. Per germline, CDR1 MNHEY and CDR2 SVGEGT. J lost 7 bases, V lost 6 bases, and 8 bases had no gene match. This clonotype was observed at least ten times. Time point noted: patch test 2, 6 weeks after DPC sensitization. Noted treatment: therapeutic diphenylcyclopropenone sensitization with weekly scalp DPC.

The origin of this receptor is a young woman with alopecia areata. Some clones in this sample may be carry-over from other donors' samples. Specimen: whole blood, collected in connection with sensitization to the hapten diphenylcyclopropenone (DPC). The chain recombines TRBV6-2 or TRBV6-3 with TRBJ2-5, with TRBD1 matching over 10 bases. The CDR3 protein is CASRLTGGFGTQYF. The CDR3 coding sequence is TGTGCCAGCAGACTGACAGGGGGCTTCGGGACCCAGTACTTC.